Listed below are T cell receptor beta chains from one sample, sequenced in a study of T cells after yellow fever vaccination. TCRdb fed the 5' RACE reads into MiXCR, producing one record per CDR3 protein. The data hold some 250,000 distinct CDR3 sequences, with 6% to 7.5% observed a single time. The sequenced sample was CD4+ T cells sorted from PBMCs, obtained 15 days after the yellow fever booster vaccination. The receptors here all came from a man aged 25-40 years who received the YFV17D yellow fever vaccine. CDR3s include the opening cysteine and the closing phenylalanine or tryptophan. The D gene is left open where the match is weak. Size tells how often a clone was seen (once, few, many) or the class of an expanded clone, and some rows leave it out.

size: many
D: -
J: TRBJ2-1
V: TRBV5-1
CDR3: CASSFGYGGVNNEQFF
DNA: TGCGCCAGCAGCTTCGGTTACGGGGGAGTTAACAATGAGCAGTTCTTC

size: few
D: TRBD2
J: TRBJ2-1
V: TRBV6-2/TRBV6-3
CDR3: CASSSQREASYNEQFF
DNA: TGTGCCAGCAGTTCCCAGCGGGAGGCCTCCTACAATGAGCAGTTCTTC

size: few
D: -
J: TRBJ2-2
V: TRBV12-3/TRBV12-4
CDR3: CASTPNNRVGFTGELFF
DNA: TGTGCCAGCACCCCGAACAATCGGGTGGGGTTCACCGGGGAGCTGTTTTTT

size: many
D: -
J: TRBJ1-5
V: TRBV9
CDR3: CASSEDSYQPQHF
DNA: TGTGCCAGCAGCGAGGACAGCTATCAGCCCCAGCATTTT

size: -
D: -
J: TRBJ1-5
V: TRBV5-5
CDR3: CASSLPGGNQPQHF
DNA: TGTGCCAGCAGCTTACCTGGGGGTAATCAGCCCCAGCATTTT

size: -
D: -
J: TRBJ2-7
V: TRBV15
CDR3: CATSRARGSYEQYF
DNA: TGTGCCACCAGCAGAGCTCGAGGCTCCTACGAGCAGTACTTC

size: -
D: -
J: TRBJ1-4
V: TRBV12-3/TRBV12-4
CDR3: CASTPGAGGYEKLFF
DNA: TGTGCCAGCACCCCAGGGGCCGGAGGCTATGAAAAACTGTTTTTT

size: few
D: TRBD2
J: TRBJ2-7
V: TRBV4-1
CDR3: CASSQDGGLAGGYEQYF
DNA: TGCGCCAGCAGCCAGGATGGGGGACTAGCGGGGGGTTACGAGCAGTACTTC

size: many
D: -
J: TRBJ1-1
V: TRBV7-2
CDR3: CASSLLGMGGTEAFF
DNA: TGTGCCAGCAGCTTATTAGGGATGGGGGGTACTGAAGCTTTCTTT

size: few
D: -
J: TRBJ2-1
V: TRBV3-1
CDR3: CASSQGAGEDNEQFF
DNA: TGTGCCAGCAGCCAAGGGGCAGGGGAAGACAATGAGCAGTTCTTC

size: -
D: -
J: TRBJ2-5
V: TRBV7-2
CDR3: CASSLARGFTANVRSGTQYF
DNA: TGTGCCAGCAGCTTAGCACGTGGTTTTACAGCCAACGTAAGGTCAGGGACCCAGTACTTC

size: few
D: TRBD1
J: TRBJ1-1
V: TRBV7-9
CDR3: CASSDLRQGARTEAFF
DNA: TGTGCCAGCAGCGATCTGCGACAGGGGGCGCGGACTGAAGCTTTCTTT

size: few
D: -
J: TRBJ2-1
V: TRBV6-2/TRBV6-3
CDR3: CASSFPYNEQFF
DNA: TGTGCCAGCAGTTTTCCGTACAATGAGCAGTTCTTC

size: few
D: -
J: TRBJ2-3
V: TRBV20-1
CDR3: CSARDERKIGTDTQYF
DNA: TGCAGTGCTAGAGATGAGAGGAAGATCGGCACAGATACGCAGTATTTT

size: many
D: -
J: TRBJ1-3
V: TRBV5-6
CDR3: CASSTETGGRNTIYF
DNA: TGTGCCAGCAGCACAGAGACAGGCGGAAGAAACACCATATATTTT

size: many
D: TRBD1
J: TRBJ2-3
V: TRBV4-1
CDR3: CASSARQGSTDTQYF
DNA: TGCGCCAGCAGCGCGAGACAGGGAAGCACAGATACGCAGTATTTT

size: few
D: TRBD2
J: TRBJ2-3
V: TRBV7-8
CDR3: CASSSWGGHTDTQYF
DNA: TGTGCCAGCAGCTCCTGGGGGGGTCACACAGATACGCAGTATTTT

size: few
D: TRBD1
J: TRBJ1-5
V: TRBV20-1
CDR3: CSAKGQEIRQPQHF
DNA: TGCAGTGCTAAGGGACAGGAGATACGCCAGCCCCAGCATTTT

size: few
D: TRBD1
J: TRBJ2-7
V: TRBV6-1
CDR3: CASSGLNGTAF
DNA: TGTGCCAGCAGTGGATTGAACGGGACAGCCTTC

size: -
D: TRBD1
J: TRBJ2-7
V: TRBV29-1
CDR3: CSVAPGQGDEQYF
DNA: TGCAGCGTTGCGCCGGGACAGGGGGACGAGCAGTACTTC

size: few
D: -
J: TRBJ2-1
V: TRBV5-6
CDR3: CASSFREHNEQFF
DNA: TGTGCCAGCAGCTTTCGGGAGCACAATGAGCAGTTCTTC

size: many
D: -
J: TRBJ2-1
V: TRBV5-1
CDR3: CASRRDTYNEQFF
DNA: TGCGCCAGCAGGCGTGACACCTACAATGAGCAGTTCTTC

size: few
D: -
J: TRBJ2-5
V: TRBV2
CDR3: CASSEGRGKYF
DNA: TGTGCCAGCAGTGAAGGGCGGGGAAAGTACTTC

size: -
D: -
J: TRBJ2-3
V: TRBV20-1
CDR3: CSARPGGVTDTQYF
DNA: TGCAGTGCTAGACCTGGCGGGGTCACAGATACGCAGTATTTT

size: few
D: TRBD1
J: TRBJ2-2
V: TRBV20-1
CDR3: CSATGQGTGELFF
DNA: TGCAGTGCTACAGGACAGGGGACCGGGGAGCTGTTTTTT

size: many
D: TRBD1
J: TRBJ2-7
V: TRBV12-3/TRBV12-4
CDR3: CASSLGDRVTDEQYF
DNA: TGTGCCAGCAGTTTGGGGGACAGGGTAACTGACGAGCAGTACTTC

size: -
D: TRBD2
J: TRBJ2-1
V: TRBV7-2
CDR3: CASSYERGLVMVNEQFF
DNA: TGTGCCAGCAGCTACGAAAGGGGACTAGTTATGGTCAATGAGCAGTTCTTC

size: few
D: -
J: TRBJ2-1
V: TRBV5-1
CDR3: CASSLGQPYNEQFF
DNA: TGCGCCAGCAGCTTGGGACAGCCATACAATGAGCAGTTCTTC

size: few
D: -
J: TRBJ2-6
V: TRBV4-3
CDR3: CASSQDWQVLYSGANVLTF
DNA: TGCGCCAGCAGCCAAGATTGGCAGGTACTATACTCTGGGGCCAACGTCCTGACTTTC

size: many
D: TRBD2
J: TRBJ2-3
V: TRBV20-1
CDR3: CSALGTSGSDTQYF
DNA: TGCAGTGCTCTGGGGACTAGCGGGAGTGATACGCAGTATTTT

size: few
D: -
J: TRBJ1-5
V: TRBV11-2
CDR3: CASSLGPHPHRSNQPQHF
DNA: TGTGCCAGCAGCTTAGGCCCACATCCCCATAGGAGCAATCAGCCCCAGCATTTT

size: once
D: TRBD2
J: TRBJ2-7
V: TRBV3-1
CDR3: CASSQLYLTSGIYEQYF
DNA: TGTGCCAGCAGCCAACTATATTTAACTAGCGGGATCTACGAGCAGTACTTC

size: many
D: -
J: TRBJ2-7
V: TRBV7-2
CDR3: CASSLGLLATGHEQYF
DNA: TGTGCCAGCAGCTTAGGCCTCCTAGCAACCGGGCACGAGCAGTACTTC

size: few
D: -
J: TRBJ2-3
V: TRBV3-1
CDR3: CASSRTIGTDTQYF
DNA: TGTGCCAGCAGCCGTACAATCGGGACAGATACGCAGTATTTT

size: few
D: TRBD1
J: TRBJ1-4
V: TRBV7-9
CDR3: CASSSDRDRKLFF
DNA: TGTGCCAGCAGCAGTGACAGGGACCGAAAACTGTTTTTT

size: few
D: -
J: TRBJ2-1
V: TRBV7-2
CDR3: CASSAGTFLYNEQFF
DNA: TGTGCCAGCAGCGCGGGGACTTTCCTTTACAATGAGCAGTTCTTC

size: many
D: -
J: TRBJ2-3
V: TRBV4-3
CDR3: CASSQDHPTSSRQYF
DNA: TGCGCCAGCAGCCAAGATCACCCCACATCTAGCCGGCAGTATTTT

size: -
D: TRBD1
J: TRBJ1-3
V: TRBV5-1
CDR3: CASSLDRPDSGNTIYF
DNA: TGCGCCAGCAGCCTGGACAGGCCTGACTCTGGAAACACCATATATTTT

size: -
D: -
J: TRBJ2-7
V: TRBV29-1
CDR3: CSVGRGGPPYEQYF
DNA: TGCAGCGTTGGAAGGGGGGGGCCCCCCTACGAGCAGTACTTC

size: many
D: -
J: TRBJ2-3
V: TRBV5-5
CDR3: CASSLEGTDTQYF
DNA: TGTGCCAGCAGCTTAGAAGGCACAGATACGCAGTATTTT

size: many
D: TRBD1
J: TRBJ2-7
V: TRBV5-5
CDR3: CASSYRDRGLEQYF
DNA: TGTGCCAGCAGCTACCGGGACAGGGGGCTCGAGCAGTACTTC

size: -
D: -
J: TRBJ2-1
V: TRBV5-6
CDR3: CASSSGSGQFF
DNA: TGTGCCAGCAGCTCGGGGTCGGGGCAGTTCTTC

size: few
D: -
J: TRBJ1-1
V: TRBV6-2/TRBV6-3
CDR3: CASSYPQGGGESNTEAFF
DNA: TGTGCCAGCAGTTACCCCCAGGGCGGGGGCGAGTCGAACACTGAAGCTTTCTTT

size: many
D: -
J: TRBJ2-5
V: TRBV6-2/TRBV6-3
CDR3: CASTVGETQYF
DNA: TGTGCCAGCACGGTGGGAGAGACCCAGTACTTC

size: few
D: TRBD2
J: TRBJ2-2
V: TRBV5-1
CDR3: CASSFIAGGSTGELFF
DNA: TGCGCCAGCAGCTTTATAGCGGGAGGTTCCACCGGGGAGCTGTTTTTT

size: many
D: TRBD2
J: TRBJ2-7
V: TRBV28
CDR3: CASSFWSSGSDEQYF
DNA: TGTGCCAGCAGTTTCTGGTCTAGCGGGAGTGACGAGCAGTACTTC

size: few
D: TRBD1
J: TRBJ2-7
V: TRBV4-3
CDR3: CASSQTPGQAYEQYF
DNA: TGCGCCAGCAGCCAAACCCCGGGACAGGCCTACGAGCAGTACTTC

size: few
D: TRBD1
J: TRBJ1-4
V: TRBV20-1
CDR3: CSARDPGQGNEKLFF
DNA: TGCAGTGCGAGGGATCCGGGACAGGGTAACGAAAAACTGTTTTTT

size: few
D: -
J: TRBJ2-5
V: TRBV20-1
CDR3: CSPRRGTVPTQYF
DNA: TGCAGTCCAAGGCGCGGGACAGTGCCGACCCAGTACTTC

size: -
D: TRBD2
J: TRBJ2-5
V: TRBV5-1
CDR3: CASSTSGGQETQYF
DNA: TGCGCCAGCTCGACTAGCGGGGGACAAGAGACCCAGTACTTC

size: -
D: -
J: TRBJ1-1
V: TRBV7-2
CDR3: CASSLERGAHTEAFF
DNA: TGTGCCAGCAGCTTAGAGCGGGGGGCGCACACTGAAGCTTTCTTT

size: many
D: -
J: TRBJ2-4
V: TRBV20-1
CDR3: CSARPTGVAKNIQYF
DNA: TGCAGTGCTAGACCCACAGGCGTAGCCAAAAACATTCAGTACTTC

size: -
D: TRBD2
J: TRBJ2-1
V: TRBV20-1
CDR3: CSAWTSPTDEQFF
DNA: TGCAGTGCCTGGACTAGCCCAACAGATGAGCAGTTCTTC

size: few
D: TRBD2
J: TRBJ2-1
V: TRBV7-9
CDR3: CASSLGLAGGLSNEQFF
DNA: TGTGCCAGCAGCTTAGGGTTAGCGGGAGGACTTAGCAATGAGCAGTTCTTC

size: few
D: TRBD1
J: TRBJ1-5
V: TRBV19
CDR3: CASSRGTGDSNQPQHF
DNA: TGTGCCAGTAGCAGAGGGACAGGGGATAGCAATCAGCCCCAGCATTTT

size: many
D: TRBD2
J: TRBJ2-3
V: TRBV30
CDR3: CAWSEAGGGADTQYF
DNA: TGTGCCTGGAGTGAAGCGGGAGGGGGGGCAGATACGCAGTATTTT

size: many
D: -
J: TRBJ2-5
V: TRBV10-3
CDR3: CAISESMYSQETQYF
DNA: TGTGCCATCAGTGAGTCGATGTACAGCCAAGAGACCCAGTACTTC

size: -
D: -
J: TRBJ2-5
V: TRBV15
CDR3: CATSRASREVTQYF
DNA: TGTGCCACCAGCAGAGCTAGTCGAGAGGTGACCCAGTACTTC